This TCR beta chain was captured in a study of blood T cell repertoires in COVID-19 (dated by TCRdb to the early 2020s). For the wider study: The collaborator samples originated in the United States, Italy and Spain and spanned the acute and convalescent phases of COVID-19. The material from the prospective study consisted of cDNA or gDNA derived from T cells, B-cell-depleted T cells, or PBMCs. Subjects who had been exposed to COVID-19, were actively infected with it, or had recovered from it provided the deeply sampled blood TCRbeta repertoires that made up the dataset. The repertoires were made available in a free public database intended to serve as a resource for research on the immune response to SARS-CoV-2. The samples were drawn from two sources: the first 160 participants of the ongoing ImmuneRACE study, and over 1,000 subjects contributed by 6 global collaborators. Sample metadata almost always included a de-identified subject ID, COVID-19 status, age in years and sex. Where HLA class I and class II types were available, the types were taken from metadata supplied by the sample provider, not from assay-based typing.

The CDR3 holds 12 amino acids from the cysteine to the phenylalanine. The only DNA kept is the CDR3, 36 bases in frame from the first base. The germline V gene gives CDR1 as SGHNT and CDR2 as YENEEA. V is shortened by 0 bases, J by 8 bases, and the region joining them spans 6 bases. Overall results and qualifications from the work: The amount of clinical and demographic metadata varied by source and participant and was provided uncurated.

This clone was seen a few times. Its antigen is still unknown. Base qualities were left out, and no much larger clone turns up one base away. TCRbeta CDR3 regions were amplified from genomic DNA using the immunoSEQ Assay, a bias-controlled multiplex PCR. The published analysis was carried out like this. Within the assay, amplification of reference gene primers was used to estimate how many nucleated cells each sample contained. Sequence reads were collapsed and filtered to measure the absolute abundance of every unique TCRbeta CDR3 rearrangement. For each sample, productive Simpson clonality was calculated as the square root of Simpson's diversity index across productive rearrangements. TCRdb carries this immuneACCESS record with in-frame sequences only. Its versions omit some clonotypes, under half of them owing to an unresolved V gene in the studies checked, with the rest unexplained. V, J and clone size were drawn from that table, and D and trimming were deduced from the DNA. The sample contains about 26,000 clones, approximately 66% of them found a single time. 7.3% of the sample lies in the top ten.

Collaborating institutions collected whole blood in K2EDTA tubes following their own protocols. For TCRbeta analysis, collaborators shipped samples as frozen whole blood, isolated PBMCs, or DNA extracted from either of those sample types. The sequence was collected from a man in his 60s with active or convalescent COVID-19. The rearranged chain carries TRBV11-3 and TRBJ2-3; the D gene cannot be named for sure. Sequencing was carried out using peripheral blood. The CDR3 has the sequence CASSLDRSTQYF. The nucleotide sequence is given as TGTGCCAGCAGCTTAGATCGCAGTACGCAGTATTTT.